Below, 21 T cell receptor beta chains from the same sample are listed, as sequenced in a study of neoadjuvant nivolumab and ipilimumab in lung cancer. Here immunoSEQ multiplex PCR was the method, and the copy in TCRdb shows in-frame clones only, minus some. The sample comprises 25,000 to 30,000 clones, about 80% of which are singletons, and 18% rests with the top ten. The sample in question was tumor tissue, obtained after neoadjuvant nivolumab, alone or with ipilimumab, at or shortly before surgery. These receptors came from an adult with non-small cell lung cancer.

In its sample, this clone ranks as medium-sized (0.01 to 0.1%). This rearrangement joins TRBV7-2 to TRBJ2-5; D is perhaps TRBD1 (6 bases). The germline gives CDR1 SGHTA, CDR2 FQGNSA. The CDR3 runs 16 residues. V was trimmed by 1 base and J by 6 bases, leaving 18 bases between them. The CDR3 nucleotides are TGTGCCAGCAGCTTAGATCCGGCAGGGGTTGGACAGACCCAGTACTTC. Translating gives CASSLDPAGVGQTQYF.

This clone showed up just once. CDR3 loop: CAWSYPEGYGYTF. The CDR3 coding sequence is TGTGCCTGGAGTTACCCCGAGGGCTATGGCTACACCTTC. The chain carries TRBV30 and TRBJ1-2; D call uncertain. The CDR3 has 13 residues. Deletions cut 2 bases from V and 4 bases from J, with 11 bases between. The germline gives CDR1 GTSNPN, CDR2 SVGIG (reference sequence).

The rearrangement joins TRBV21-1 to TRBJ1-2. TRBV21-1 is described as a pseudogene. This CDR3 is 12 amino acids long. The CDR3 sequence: CASSKVSAGSYF. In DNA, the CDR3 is TGTGCCAGCAGCAAAGTCTCCGCCGGGAGCTACTTC.

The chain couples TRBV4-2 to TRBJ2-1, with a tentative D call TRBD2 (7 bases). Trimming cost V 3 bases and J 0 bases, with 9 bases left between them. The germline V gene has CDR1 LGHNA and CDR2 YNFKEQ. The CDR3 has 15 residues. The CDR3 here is CASSQGGASYNEQFF. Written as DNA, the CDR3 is TGTGCCAGCAGCCAGGGGGGGGCCTCCTACAATGAGCAGTTCTTC.

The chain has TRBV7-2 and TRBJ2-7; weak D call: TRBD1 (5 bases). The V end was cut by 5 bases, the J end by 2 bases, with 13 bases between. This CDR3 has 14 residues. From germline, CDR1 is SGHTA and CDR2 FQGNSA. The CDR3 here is CASSPTQGPYEQYF. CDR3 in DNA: TGTGCCAGCAGCCCAACCCAGGGCCCCTACGAGCAGTACTTC.

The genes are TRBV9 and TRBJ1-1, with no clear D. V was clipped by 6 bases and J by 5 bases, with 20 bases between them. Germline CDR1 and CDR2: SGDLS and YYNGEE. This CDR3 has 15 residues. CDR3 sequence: CASTPEGRVGTEAFF. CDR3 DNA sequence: TGTGCCAGCACCCCCGAGGGTAGGGTGGGGACTGAAGCTTTCTTT. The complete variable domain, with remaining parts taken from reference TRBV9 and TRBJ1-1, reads DSGVTQTPKHLITATGQRVTLRCSPRSGDLSVYWYQQSLDQGLQFLIQYYNGEERAKGNILERFSAQQFPDLHSELNLSSLELGDSALYFCASTPEGRVGTEAFFGQGTRLTVV.

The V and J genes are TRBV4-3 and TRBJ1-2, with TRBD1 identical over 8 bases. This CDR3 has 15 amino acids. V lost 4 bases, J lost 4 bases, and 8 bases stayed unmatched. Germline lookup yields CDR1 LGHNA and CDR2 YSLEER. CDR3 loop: CASSPQTGAGYGYTF. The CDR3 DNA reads TGCGCCAGCAGCCCACAGACAGGGGCCGGCTATGGCTACACCTTC.

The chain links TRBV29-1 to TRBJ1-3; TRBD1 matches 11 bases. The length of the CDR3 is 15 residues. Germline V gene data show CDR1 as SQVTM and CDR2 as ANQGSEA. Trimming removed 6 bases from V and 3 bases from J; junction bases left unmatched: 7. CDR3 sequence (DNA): TGCAGCGTGGCCTGGGACAGGGGGTATGGAAACACCATATATTTT. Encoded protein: CSVAWDRGYGNTIYF.

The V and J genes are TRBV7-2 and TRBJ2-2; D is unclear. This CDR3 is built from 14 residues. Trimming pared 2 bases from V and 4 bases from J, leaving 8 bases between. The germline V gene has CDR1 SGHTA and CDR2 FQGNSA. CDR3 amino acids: CASSLLWTTGELFF. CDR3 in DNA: TGTGCCAGCAGCTTACTGTGGACCACCGGGGAGCTGTTTTTT. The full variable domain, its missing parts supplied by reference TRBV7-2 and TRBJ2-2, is GAGVSQSPSNKVTEKGKDVELRCDPISGHTALYWYRQSLGQGLEFLIYFQGNSAPDKSGLPSDRFSAERTGGSVSTLTIQRTQQEDSAVYLCASSLLWTTGELFFGEGSRLTVL.

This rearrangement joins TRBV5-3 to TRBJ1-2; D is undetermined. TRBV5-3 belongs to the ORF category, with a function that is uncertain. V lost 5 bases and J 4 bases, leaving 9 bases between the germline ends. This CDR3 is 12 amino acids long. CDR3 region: CARRLRSYGYTF. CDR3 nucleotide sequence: TGTGCCAGAAGACTCAGGAGCTATGGCTACACCTTC.

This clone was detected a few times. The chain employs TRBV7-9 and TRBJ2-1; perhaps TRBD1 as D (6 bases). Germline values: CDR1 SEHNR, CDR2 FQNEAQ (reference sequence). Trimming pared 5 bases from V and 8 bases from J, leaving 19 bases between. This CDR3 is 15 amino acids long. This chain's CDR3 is CASSDRGHPFDEQFF. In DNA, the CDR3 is TGTGCCAGCAGCGACCGGGGACACCCGTTTGATGAGCAGTTCTTC.

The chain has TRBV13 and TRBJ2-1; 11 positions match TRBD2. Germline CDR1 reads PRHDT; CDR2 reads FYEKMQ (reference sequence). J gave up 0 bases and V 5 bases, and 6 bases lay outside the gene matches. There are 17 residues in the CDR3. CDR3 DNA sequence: TGTGCCAGCAGCAGTCGACTAGCGGGAAGCTCCTACAATGAGCAGTTCTTC. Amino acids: CASSSRLAGSSYNEQFF.

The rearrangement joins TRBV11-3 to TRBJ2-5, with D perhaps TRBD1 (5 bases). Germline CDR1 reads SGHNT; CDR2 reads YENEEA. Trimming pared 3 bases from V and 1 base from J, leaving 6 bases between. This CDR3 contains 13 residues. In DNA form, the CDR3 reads TGTGCCAGCAGCTTGGACACCCAAGAGACCCAGTACTTC. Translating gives CASSLDTQETQYF.

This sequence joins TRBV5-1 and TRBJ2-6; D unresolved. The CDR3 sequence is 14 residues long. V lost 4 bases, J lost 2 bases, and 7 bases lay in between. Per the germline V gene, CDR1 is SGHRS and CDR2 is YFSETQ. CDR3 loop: CASSQTAGANVLTF. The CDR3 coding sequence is TGCGCCAGCAGCCAGACGGCTGGGGCCAACGTCCTGACTTTC.

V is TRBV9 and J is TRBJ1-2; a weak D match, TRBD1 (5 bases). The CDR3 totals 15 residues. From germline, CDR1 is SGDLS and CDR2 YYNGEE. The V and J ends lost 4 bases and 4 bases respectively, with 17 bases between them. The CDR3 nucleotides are TGTGCCAGCAGCCCCCCCGGGGCAGGAGGCTATGGCTACACCTTC. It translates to CASSPPGAGGYGYTF.

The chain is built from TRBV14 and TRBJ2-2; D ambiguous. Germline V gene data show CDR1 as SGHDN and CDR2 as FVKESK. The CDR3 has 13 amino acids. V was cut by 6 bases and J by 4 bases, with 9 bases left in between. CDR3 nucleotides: TGTGCCAGCAGTGGGCACCCCACCGGGGAGCTGTTTTTT. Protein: CASSGHPTGELFF.

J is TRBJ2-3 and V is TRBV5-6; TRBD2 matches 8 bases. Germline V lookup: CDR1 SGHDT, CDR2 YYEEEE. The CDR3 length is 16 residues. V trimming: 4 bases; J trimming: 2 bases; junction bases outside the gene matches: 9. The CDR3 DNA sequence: TGTGCCAGCAGCACCCCACTAGCGGTGAACACAGATACGCAGTATTTT. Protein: CASSTPLAVNTDTQYF.

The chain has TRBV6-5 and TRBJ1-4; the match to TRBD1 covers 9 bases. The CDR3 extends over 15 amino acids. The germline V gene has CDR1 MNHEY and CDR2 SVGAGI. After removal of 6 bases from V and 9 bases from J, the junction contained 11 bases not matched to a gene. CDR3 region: CASRLAGTGPQKLFF. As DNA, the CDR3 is TGTGCCAGCAGACTCGCCGGGACAGGGCCGCAAAAACTGTTTTTT.

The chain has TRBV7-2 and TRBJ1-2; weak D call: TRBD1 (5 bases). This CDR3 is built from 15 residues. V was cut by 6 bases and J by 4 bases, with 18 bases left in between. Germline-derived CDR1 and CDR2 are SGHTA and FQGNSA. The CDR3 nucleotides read TGTGCCAGCAGATCGGGGGTCATAGACGTCTATGGCTACACCTTC. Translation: CASRSGVIDVYGYTF.

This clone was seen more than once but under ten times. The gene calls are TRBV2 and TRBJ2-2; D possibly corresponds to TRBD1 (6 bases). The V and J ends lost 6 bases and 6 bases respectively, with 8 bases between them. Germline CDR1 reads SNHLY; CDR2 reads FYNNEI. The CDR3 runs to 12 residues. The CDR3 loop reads CASSRGPGELFF. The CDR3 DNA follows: TGTGCCAGCAGCAGGGGCCCCGGGGAGCTGTTTTTT.

The CDR3, as DNA: TGTGCCTGGGAGGACTGGGCCGCCGGAAACACCATATATTTT. It yields the protein CAWEDWAAGNTIYF. The chain couples TRBV30 to TRBJ1-3; D call uncertain. V was pared by 5 bases and J by 4 bases, with 15 bases between. This CDR3 contains 14 residues. Germline V gene lookup returns CDR1 GTSNPN and CDR2 SVGIG (reference sequence).